What follows are 14 T cell receptor beta chains derived from one specimen sequenced in a study of naive and memory T cell subsets. Two oligonucleotides, mixed equimolar, formed the beta constant-region primer covering TRBC1 and TRBC2. One entry per CDR3 protein results from TCRdb running MiXCR on the UMI-ligation and nested PCR reads. The data hold some 87,000 distinct CDR3 sequences, with approximately 6.5% observed a single time. The sequencing input was central memory CD4+ T cells from blood. Receptors were obtained from a human donor in good health.

This clonotype came up a few times. This chain uses TRBV4-3 with TRBJ2-5; 8 bases fit TRBD2. This CDR3 comprises 14 residues. Germline V lookup: CDR1 LGHNA, CDR2 YSLEER. V lost 2 bases and J lost 7; bases outside the gene matches: 6. The CDR3 is CASSQRGLVGTQYF. DNA of the CDR3: TGCGCCAGCAGCCAAAGGGGACTAGTGGGGACCCAGTACTTC.

Regarding this clonotype: Sequence at one end of the junction differs from germline and may be a read error. The V and J genes are TRBV11-2 and TRBJ2-5; TRBD2 agrees at 9 bases. The germline V gene encodes CDR1 SGHAT and CDR2 FQNNGV. The CDR3 is 13 amino acids. The chain's CDR3 is CASSLGGTSNTRF. The CDR3 DNA reads TGTGCCAGCAGCTTAGGGGGGACTAGCAATACTAGGTTC.

This clonotype was seen more than once but under ten times. The chain carries TRBV28 and TRBJ2-1, with D maybe TRBD2 (6 bases). The CDR3 is 16 residues long. Trimming cost V 5 bases and J 0 bases, with 14 bases left between them. The germline CDR1 and CDR2 sequences are MDHEN and SYDVKM. CDR3 bases: TGTGCCAGCAGTACAGAGCTAGCGTACTCCTACAATGAGCAGTTCTTC. This translates into CASSTELAYSYNEQFF.

V and J are TRBV12-5 and TRBJ1-5, with D possibly matching TRBD1 (6 bases). The V gene lost 7 bases and the J gene lost 6 bases, with 25 bases spanning the gap. CDR3 length: 17 amino acids. Germline CDR1 reads LGHNT; CDR2 reads FRNRAP. CDR3 sequence: CASATNRAGAISQPQHF. The DNA for the CDR3 is TGTGCTAGTGCCACAAACCGGGCAGGGGCGATTAGTCAGCCCCAGCATTTT.

The sample holds many counts of this clonotype. Here the CDR3 DNA reads TGTGCCAGCAGCCACTCATACTCCGGGACCGAAGCTTTCTTT. This encodes CASSHSYSGTEAFF. The rearrangement joins TRBV3-1 to TRBJ1-1; perhaps TRBD1 as D (5 bases). The CDR3 runs 14 residues. The germline gives CDR1 LGHDT, CDR2 YNNKEL (reference sequence). The V end was cut by 3 bases, the J end by 8 bases, with 16 bases between. Using reference TRBV3-1 and TRBJ1-1 for the parts outside the CDR3, the full variable domain is DTAVSQTPKYLVTQMGNDKSIKCEQNLGHDTMYWYKQDSKKFLKIMFSYNNKELIINETVPNRFSPKSPDKAHLNLHINSLELGDSAVYFCASSHSYSGTEAFFGQGTRLTVV.

This clonotype has just a few counts. The rearrangement uses TRBV14 and TRBJ2-7; the D is unclear. Trimming shortened V by 1 base and J by 6 bases, and 4 bases separated the two germline ends. This CDR3 comprises 11 residues. In germline, CDR1 is SGHDN, CDR2 FVKESK. CDR3 nucleotides: TGTGCCAGCAGCCAAGCTAGCGAGCAGTACTTC. Translation gives CASSQASEQYF.

This clonotype came up once. This chain's CDR3 is CASSRDTYNEKLFF. CDR3 nucleotides: TGTGCCAGCAGCCGGGACACCTACAATGAAAAACTGTTTTTT. V usage is TRBV9 and J usage is TRBJ1-4, with D possibly TRBD1 on 6 matching bases. CDR1 and CDR2 from the germline V gene are SGDLS and YYNGEE. CDR3 size: 14 residues. The V and J ends lost 4 bases and 5 bases respectively, with 12 bases between them.

This clonotype was detected ten times or more. The J gene is TRBJ1-1, the V gene TRBV6-2 or TRBV6-3, with D perhaps TRBD1 (6 bases). The ends were cut back, 7 bases at V and 2 bases at J, with 17 bases in the middle. Germline CDR1 MNHEY, CDR2 SVGEGT. This CDR3 is 15 amino acids long. The CDR3 DNA reads TGTGCCAGCACCCTGCTGGAAGGGGGAAACACTGAAGCTTTCTTT. Protein: CASTLLEGGNTEAFF.

This rearrangement joins TRBV30 to TRBJ2-5; tentative D call: TRBD2 (5 bases). The CDR3 has 14 residues. V lost 1 base, J lost 5 bases, and 14 bases lay in between. Per germline, CDR1 GTSNPN and CDR2 SVGIG (reference sequence). The CDR3 spells CAWSGWDRRETQYF. The CDR3 region has the DNA TGTGCCTGGAGTGGGTGGGATAGGAGGGAGACCCAGTACTTC.

This clonotype was counted at least ten times. V usage is TRBV5-1 and J usage is TRBJ2-1, with D hard to call. The V gene's germline CDR1 is SGHRS and CDR2 YFSETQ. The CDR3 spans 16 residues. Trimming stripped 2 bases from V and 0 bases from J, with 12 bases between. The CDR3 sequence: CASSFRAESSYNEQFF. In nucleotides, the CDR3 is TGCGCCAGCAGCTTCCGGGCGGAGAGCTCCTACAATGAGCAGTTCTTC.

This clonotype showed up many times. This chain links TRBV12-3 or TRBV12-4 with TRBJ2-7; D may be TRBD1 (7 bases). This CDR3 has 12 amino acids. V lost 6 bases and J 11 bases, leaving 17 bases between the germline ends. The CDR3 DNA reads as TGTGCCAGCAGCCCAGGGGGGCTTTTGAAGTACTTC. Translated: CASSPGGLLKYF.

The chain joins TRBV11-2 to TRBJ2-7; TRBD2 matches 11 bases. Germline V gives CDR1 SGHAT, CDR2 FQNNGV. The trim removed 5 bases at V and 4 bases at J, leaving 7 bases unmatched. CDR3 length equals 15 residues. The CDR3, as DNA: TGTGCCAGCAGCACCCGACTAGCGGGACGATACGAGCAGTACTTC. Translation: CASSTRLAGRYEQYF.

Ten or more counts support this clonotype. The chain uses TRBV12-5 and TRBJ1-4; 9 bases agree with TRBD1. J lost 8 bases, V lost 4 bases, and 14 bases had no gene match. CDR3 length: 17 amino acids. Germline V lookup: CDR1 LGHNT, CDR2 FRNRAP. The CDR3 nucleotides read TGTGCTAGTGGTTCGGGAACGGGACAGGGCTCGGTCGAAAAACTGTTTTTT. Its protein is CASGSGTGQGSVEKLFF.

This clonotype has a count of ten or more. The chain joins TRBV29-1 to TRBJ1-1, with D tentatively TRBD1 (5 bases). V was pared by 0 bases and J by 4 bases, with 12 bases between. This CDR3 is 14 amino acids long. The germline CDR1 and CDR2 sequences are SQVTM and ANQGSEA. CDR3 bases: TGCAGCGTTGAAGATGCGGGGCTCGCCACTGAAGCTTTCTTT. This gives the protein CSVEDAGLATEAFF.